Presented here are 28 T cell receptor beta chains from one specimen sequenced in a study of T cell repertoires in cytomegalovirus infection. TCRdb itself ran the reads through MiXCR, one entry per CDR3 protein. Among approximately 750,000 distinct CDR3 sequences listed, about 40% were seen once. The sample was PBMCs. Receptor source: a human donor in good health (CMV status not recorded). Some clones in this sample may be carry-over from other donors' samples.

V and J are TRBV20-1 and TRBJ1-2, with TRBD1 matching over 7 bases. CDR1 DFQATT and CDR2 SNEGSKA come from the germline V gene (reference sequence). CDR3 length equals 15 residues. Trimming cost V 0 bases and J 8 bases; bases outside gene matches: 12. The CDR3 protein is CSAREGGQPVLGYTF. In nucleotides, the CDR3 is TGCAGTGCTAGAGAGGGGGGACAGCCGGTCTTAGGCTACACCTTC.

This clonotype was detected ten times or more. The chain couples TRBV7-2 to TRBJ2-7, with 12 bases lining up with TRBD2. CDR1 is SGHTA and CDR2 is FQGNSA in the germline V gene. The J segment lost 4 bases and the V segment lost 5 bases, leaving 6 bases of the junction unmatched. The CDR3 has 15 amino acids. The CDR3 region is CASSPRTSGTYEQYF. The CDR3 bases are TGTGCCAGCAGCCCCCGGACTAGCGGGACGTACGAGCAGTACTTC. Looking up the rest from reference TRBV7-2 and TRBJ2-7 gives the full variable domain: GAGVSQSPSNKVTEKGKDVELRCDPISGHTALYWYRQSLGQGLEFLIYFQGNSAPDKSGLPSDRFSAERTGGSVSTLTIQRTQQEDSAVYLCASSPRTSGTYEQYFGPGTRLTVT.

The sample holds a few counts of this clonotype. The rearrangement joins TRBV6-5 to TRBJ2-7; no reliable D call. Germline CDR1 MNHEY, CDR2 SVGAGI. The CDR3 totals 15 residues. The ends were cut back, 1 base at V and 0 bases at J, with 10 bases in the middle. This chain's CDR3 is CASSYFGTNSYEQYF. The CDR3, as DNA: TGTGCCAGCAGTTACTTCGGAACAAACTCCTACGAGCAGTACTTC.

This clonotype was recorded a few times. The rearrangement uses TRBV7-6 and TRBJ2-7, with D perhaps matching TRBD2 (6 bases). Trimming took off 2 bases at V and 2 bases at J, with 13 bases between the two ends. Germline CDR1 and CDR2: SGHVS and FNYEAQ. This CDR3 has 15 amino acids. For the CDR3, the DNA is TGTGCCAGCAGCTTATCGTCGGGAGAAACCTACGAGCAGTACTTC. As protein: CASSLSSGETYEQYF. Together with reference TRBV7-6 and TRBJ2-7, the CDR3 gives the full variable domain: GAGVSQSPRYKVTKRGQDVALRCDPISGHVSLYWYRQALGQGPEFLTYFNYEAQQDKSGLPNDRFSAERPEGSISTLTIQRTEQRDSAMYRCASSLSSGETYEQYFGPGTRLTVT.

This chain links TRBV19 with TRBJ1-1; TRBD1 agrees at 10 bases. The V and J ends lost 7 bases and 1 base, in that order; junction bases with no gene match: 6. CDR1 is LNHDA, CDR2 SQIVND, per germline (reference sequence). The CDR3 sequence is 15 residues long. The chain's CDR3 is CASNDRGHWNTEAFF. Here the CDR3 DNA reads TGTGCCAGTAACGACAGGGGGCATTGGAACACTGAAGCTTTCTTT.

In the case of this clonotype: The CDR3 does not end in the conserved phenylalanine or tryptophan, so this is likely a read error. The V gene is TRBV6-5, the J gene TRBJ2-2; no clear D. This CDR3 has 14 amino acids. The germline CDR1 and CDR2 sequences are MNHEY and SVGAGI. CDR3 residues: CASSYGQNPGELFC. The CDR3 DNA is TGTGCCAGCAGTTATGGGCAGAACCCCGGGGAGCTGTTTTGT.

This clonotype showed up just once. The rearrangement uses TRBV4-3 and TRBJ1-2; no clear D gene. Looked up from germline, CDR1 is LGHNA and CDR2 is YSLEER. There are 12 residues in the CDR3. V dropped 3 bases and J dropped 6 bases, with 8 bases sitting between them. Written as DNA, the CDR3 is TGCGCCAGCAGCCACGGACGGGATGGCTACACCTTC. Translating gives CASSHGRDGYTF.

This clonotype showed up just a few times. J is TRBJ2-5 and V is TRBV7-6; 7 bases align to TRBD2. This CDR3 spans 15 amino acids. Germline V gene lookup returns CDR1 SGHVS and CDR2 FNYEAQ. The junction had 12 bases not matched to a gene; V was cut back by 6 bases and J by 5 bases. The CDR3 reads CASREGRGEEETQYF. The CDR3 DNA is TGTGCCAGCAGGGAGGGGAGGGGAGAGGAGGAGACCCAGTACTTC.

The V gene is TRBV10-3, the J gene TRBJ1-3; D gene ambiguous. Per germline, CDR1 ENHRY and CDR2 SYGVKD. The V gene lost 5 bases and the J gene lost 2 bases, with 7 bases spanning the gap. The CDR3 is 13 residues long. The CDR3 region is CAISREAGNTIYF. As DNA, the CDR3 is TGTGCCATCAGTAGAGAGGCTGGAAACACCATATATTTT.

The V call is TRBV5-1, the J call TRBJ2-1, with 9 bases that match TRBD2. The CDR3 runs 16 residues. Germline V gives CDR1 SGHRS, CDR2 YFSETQ. V dropped 3 bases and J dropped 5; count of bases not matched to a gene: 9. In DNA, the CDR3 is TGCGCCAGCAGCTCGTTGGGCGGGAGGGTAAACAATGAGCAGTTCTTC. It encodes CASSSLGGRVNNEQFF.

V usage is TRBV25-1 and J usage is TRBJ2-3; 9 nucleotides match TRBD2. The junction had 7 bases not matched to a gene; V was cut back by 3 bases and J by 6 bases. The CDR3 is 15 amino acids. Germline CDR1 MGHDK, CDR2 SYGVNS. CDR3 residues: CASSDPGLAKDTQYF. Here the CDR3 DNA reads TGTGCCAGCAGTGACCCGGGACTAGCAAAGGATACGCAGTATTTT.

At least ten counts were recorded for this clonotype. The rearrangement joins TRBV5-1 to TRBJ2-7, with D possibly being TRBD1 or TRBD2 (6 bases each). V was shortened by 1 base and J by 0 bases, with 11 bases between the two germline ends. This CDR3 is 15 amino acids long. Germline V lookup: CDR1 SGHRS, CDR2 YFSETQ. The CDR3 is CASSLWSGASYEQYF. CDR3 DNA sequence: TGCGCCAGCAGCTTGTGGTCGGGGGCCTCCTACGAGCAGTACTTC.

This clonotype was observed a single time. Given the absence of the conserved phenylalanine or tryptophan at the CDR3 end, a read error is likely. The CDR3 region is CASSYSSGRGETQYL. The CDR3 DNA is TGTGCCAGCAGTTACTCTAGCGGGAGGGGAGAGACCCAGTACTTA. This chain joins TRBV6-8 and TRBJ2-5, with 11 bases identical to TRBD2. Germline lookup yields CDR1 MNHGY and CDR2 SAAAGT. V shed 0 bases and J 4 bases; nucleotides not matched to a gene: 1. The CDR3 extends over 15 amino acids.

A word on this clonotype: At one of its ends the junction is not consistent with the germline gene, which may arise from a read error. The V and J genes are TRBV7-7 and TRBJ2-5; 8 nucleotides align to TRBD2. CDR1 and CDR2 from the germline V gene are SSHAT and FNYEAQ (reference sequence). CDR3 length equals 14 residues. The CDR3 here is CASSSGGVSETQYF. CDR3 nucleotide sequence: TGTGCTAGCAGCTCCGGGGGGGTATCAGAGACCCAGTACTTC.

V usage is TRBV11-2 and J usage is TRBJ1-1; maybe TRBD1 (6 bases). Germline CDR1 is SGHAT and CDR2 is FQNNGV. The length of the CDR3 is 17 residues. V was cut by 5 bases and J by 1 base, with 20 bases left in between. The chain's CDR3 is CASSLSVAGQKNTEAFF. The CDR3 DNA reads as TGTGCCAGCAGCCTCTCAGTGGCAGGACAGAAGAACACTGAAGCTTTCTTT.

The chain has TRBV28 and TRBJ2-7; perhaps TRBD1 as D (6 bases). Germline CDR1 is MDHEN and CDR2 is SYDVKM. This CDR3 contains 15 residues. Trimming removed 2 bases at V and 2 bases at J, with 13 bases between. The chain's CDR3 is CASSLDTGRTYEQYF. The CDR3 region has the DNA TGTGCCAGCAGTTTAGATACAGGGCGGACCTACGAGCAGTACTTC. Full variable domain (outside the CDR3, taken from reference TRBV28 and TRBJ2-7): DVKVTQSSRYLVKRTGEKVFLECVQDMDHENMFWYRQDPGLGLRLIYFSYDVKMKEKGDIPEGYSVSREKKERFSLILESASTNQTSMYLCASSLDTGRTYEQYFGPGTRLTVT.

The CDR3 reads CARGPPGYEQYF. The CDR3 DNA is TGTGCCAGGGGACCGCCTGGCTACGAGCAGTACTTC. This chain uses TRBV6-2 or TRBV6-3 with TRBJ2-7; D is tentatively TRBD1 or TRBD2 (5 bases each). The V gene's germline CDR1 is MNHEY and CDR2 SVGEGT. There are 12 residues in the CDR3. V lost 9 bases to trimming and J lost 3 bases, with 12 bases between them.

CDR3 in amino acids: CASSLFGQGGYGTEAFF. In DNA form, the CDR3 reads TGTGCCAGCAGCTTATTCGGGCAGGGAGGGTACGGCACTGAAGCTTTCTTT. V usage is TRBV7-9 and J usage is TRBJ1-1; the D gene is possibly TRBD1 (5 bases). This CDR3 is built from 17 residues. Trimming shortened V by 2 bases and J by 4 bases, and 20 bases separated the two germline ends. The germline V gene encodes CDR1 SEHNR and CDR2 FQNEAQ (reference sequence).

This clonotype was seen more than once but under ten times. The rearrangement links TRBV12-3 or TRBV12-4 to TRBJ1-4; D is ambiguous. The germline V and J ends were trimmed by 2 bases and 7 bases, with 14 bases remaining between them. This CDR3 has 15 residues. CDR3 in amino acids: CASSLKRGLSEKLFF. DNA of the CDR3: TGTGCCAGCAGTTTAAAACGCGGGTTGAGTGAAAAACTGTTTTTT.

This clonotype was found a few times. J is TRBJ1-1 and V is TRBV6-5; D possibly corresponds to TRBD1 (6 bases). CDR1 and CDR2 (germline): MNHEY, SVGAGI. The CDR3 is made up of 17 amino acids. V dropped 0 bases and J dropped 0 bases, with 14 bases sitting between them. CDR3 protein: CASSYSRGEAVNTEAFF. CDR3 nucleotides: TGTGCCAGCAGTTACTCCAGGGGAGAGGCGGTGAACACTGAAGCTTTCTTT.

This sequence joins TRBV6-1 and TRBJ2-3; D remains unclear. V was shortened by 6 bases and J by 7 bases, with 11 bases between the two germline ends. The CDR3 covers 12 residues. Per the germline V gene, CDR1 is MNHNS and CDR2 is SASEGT. CDR3 protein: CASSPSRYTQYF. The CDR3 DNA is TGTGCCAGCAGCCCCTCCCGATATACGCAGTATTTT.

The genes are TRBV25-1 and TRBJ1-1, with TRBD1 as a possible D gene (6 bases). Trimming removed 9 bases from V and 0 bases from J, with 11 bases in between. The V gene's germline CDR1 is MGHDK and CDR2 SYGVNS. The CDR3 totals 13 residues. CDR3 DNA sequence: TGTGCCAGAAAAGGACAGTTGAACACTGAAGCTTTCTTT. It yields the protein CARKGQLNTEAFF.

This clonotype has only a few counts. The DNA of the CDR3 is TGTGCCGGTAGGTATCAGCCCCAGCATTTT. It encodes CAGRYQPQHF. V is TRBV6-2 or TRBV6-3 and J is TRBJ1-5; the D is unclear. CDR1 MNHEY and CDR2 SVGEGT come from the germline V gene. This CDR3 is 10 amino acids long. V gave up 11 bases and J gave up 5 bases, with 7 bases separating them.

This clonotype occurred a few times. The rearrangement links TRBV7-3 to TRBJ1-2; D not certain. V lost 2 bases and J 2 bases, leaving 12 bases between the germline ends. Germline CDR1 reads SGHTA; CDR2 reads FQGTGA. The CDR3 totals 15 residues. The CDR3 DNA reads TGTGCCAGCAGCTTAGATCGACTCCTCAACTATGGCTACACCTTC. Translated: CASSLDRLLNYGYTF.

The V call is TRBV28, the J call TRBJ2-5; possible D gene TRBD2, 5 bases. Germline V gene data show CDR1 as MDHEN and CDR2 as SYDVKM. The ends were cut back, 8 bases at V and 2 bases at J, with 15 bases in the middle. The CDR3 is 14 residues long. CDR3 sequence (DNA): TGTGCCAGCGGAGGTGCAGAACAGCAAGAGACCCAGTACTTC. It is translated as CASGGAEQQETQYF.

CDR3 region: CASSIGQATGELFF. The DNA for the CDR3 is TGTGCCAGCAGCATCGGACAGGCCACCGGGGAGCTGTTTTTT. V gene TRBV7-4 combines with J gene TRBJ2-2; TRBD1 aligns across 7 bases. V lost 5 bases to trimming and J lost 4 bases; unmatched junction nucleotides: 4. The CDR3 contains 14 residues. CDR1 is SGHVT and CDR2 is SQSDAQ in the germline V gene.

V and J are TRBV28 and TRBJ2-3; D possibly corresponds to TRBD2 (6 bases). Germline CDR1 is MDHEN and CDR2 is SYDVKM. The CDR3 spans 20 residues. Trimming left V 1 base short and J 1 base short, with 24 bases between. DNA for the CDR3: TGTGCCAGCAGTTTATCCGGGATTTCGGCTGGCGGGGCGGGCACAGATACGCAGTATTTT. As protein: CASSLSGISAGGAGTDTQYF.

Only one count was recorded for this clonotype. The conserved closing phenylalanine or tryptophan is absent in this CDR3, likely reflecting a read error. This chain uses TRBV4-1 with TRBJ2-7; 7 bases map to TRBD1. There are 15 residues in the CDR3. V gave up 1 base and J gave up 2 bases; unmatched junction bases: 5. CDR1 MGHRA and CDR2 YSYEKL come from the germline V gene. CDR3 nucleotide sequence: TGCGCCAGCAGCCAAGGCGAACAGGGGACCTACGAGCAGTACTTA. Translation gives CASSQGEQGTYEQYL.